This T cell receptor (beta chain) originates from a study of circulating and synovial CD4+ cells in juvenile arthritis. General study findings and limits: Overlap with synovium rose as more T cells were sequenced. Circulating pathogenic-like lymphocytes shared a substantially higher fraction of CDR3 sequences with synovium than bulk blood. T cell genome counts differed by at least an order of magnitude between CPL and CD4 samples. Diversity here was lower than in bulk blood CD4 cells.

On this clone: Its specificity is unknown.

Some clones are missing from TCRdb's copy, which holds only in-frame ones; the method was immunoSEQ multiplex PCR. The table has about 33,000 clones, roughly 96% seen once. The sequenced sample was CD4+ T cells from blood. The source of this sequence is a human donor with juvenile idiopathic arthritis.

The CDR3 here is CASSQARSTNYGYTF. For the CDR3, the DNA is TGTGCCAGCAGCCAGGCGAGGAGTACAAACTATGGCTACACCTTC. The J gene is TRBJ1-2, the V gene TRBV14; D call uncertain. The CDR3 loop spans 15 amino acids. V gave up 3 bases and J gave up 2 bases, with 13 bases separating them. Per germline, CDR1 SGHDN and CDR2 FVKESK.